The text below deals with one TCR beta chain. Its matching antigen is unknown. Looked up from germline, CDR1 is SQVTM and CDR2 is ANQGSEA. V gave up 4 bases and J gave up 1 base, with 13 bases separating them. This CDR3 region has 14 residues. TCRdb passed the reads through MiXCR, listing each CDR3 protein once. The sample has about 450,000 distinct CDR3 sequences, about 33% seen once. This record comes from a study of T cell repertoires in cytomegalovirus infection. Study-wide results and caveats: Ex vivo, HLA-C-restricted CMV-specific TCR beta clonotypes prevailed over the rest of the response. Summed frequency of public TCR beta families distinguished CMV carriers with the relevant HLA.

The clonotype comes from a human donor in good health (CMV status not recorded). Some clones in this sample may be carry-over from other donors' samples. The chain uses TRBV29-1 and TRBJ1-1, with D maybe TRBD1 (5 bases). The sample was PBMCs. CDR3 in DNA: TGCAGCGTTGGAGGGTGGGGACCGAACACTGAAGCTTTCTTT. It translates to CSVGGWGPNTEAFF.